Described below is a single T cell receptor (beta chain) sequence and its context. This specimen belongs to a study of blood T cell repertoires in COVID-19. Across the whole study: Collection of acute and convalescent COVID-19 samples took place in the United States, Italy and Spain. PBMCs, B-cell-depleted T cells, or T cells provided the cDNA or gDNA that made up the material.

CDR3 size: 16 residues. The germline gives CDR1 MNHNY, CDR2 SVGAGI (reference sequence). V trimming: 6 bases; J trimming: 2 bases; junction bases outside the gene matches: 11. In the original workflow: Estimation of nucleated cell counts relied on the amplification of reference gene primers. Sequencing used immunoSEQ multiplex PCR; TCRdb keeps in-frame clones, though not all of them. That table supplies the V and J calls and clone size; D and trimming were determined from the DNA. The repertoire has under 200,000 clones, 80% of them found once; the top ten carry 5% to 8.5%. The receptor was derived from a man aged 70 or older with active or convalescent COVID-19. V gene TRBV6-6 combines with J gene TRBJ1-2; 8 nucleotides line up with TRBD1. Sequencing was performed on peripheral blood. Here the CDR3 reads CASSGAGTGENYGYTF. The DNA for the CDR3 is TGTGCCAGCAGCGGCGCGGGGACAGGTGAAAACTATGGCTACACCTTC.